The rows below give T cell receptor beta chains drawn from one sample of a study of cytotoxic CD8 clonotypes in ibrutinib-treated CLL. Some clones are missing from TCRdb's copy, which holds only in-frame ones; the method was immunoSEQ multiplex PCR. There are some 140,000 clones in the sample; less than 95% occur only once, and approximately 10% lies in the top ten. This material consisted of PBMCs, taken after 12 months of ibrutinib treatment. These receptor sequences come from a human donor with chronic lymphocytic leukemia. CDR3s include the opening cysteine and the closing phenylalanine or tryptophan. The D gene is left open where the match is weak. Size is omitted from some rows. Given values are once, few, many or a class for expanded clones.

NA	TRBV27	once	TRBJ2-7	CASSLGTGYSSYEQYF	TGTGCCAGCAGTCTAGGGACGGGCTACAGCTCCTACGAGCAGTACTTC
NA	TRBV27	NA	TRBJ2-7	CASSLRGALGDEQYF	TGTGCCAGCAGTTTAAGGGGGGCCCTAGGGGACGAGCAGTACTTC
NA	TRBV5-1	NA	TRBJ2-2	CASIMGGANTGELFF	TGCGCCAGCATCATGGGGGGCGCAAACACCGGGGAGCTGTTTTTT
NA	TRBV5-1	NA	TRBJ1-2	CASSLAPSEGEGYTF	TGCGCCAGCAGCTTGGCCCCCTCGGAAGGGGAAGGCTACACCTTC
NA	TRBV7-2	NA	TRBJ1-5	CASSLRGYSNQPQHF	TGTGCCAGCAGCTTAAGGGGGTATAGCAATCAGCCCCAGCATTTT
TRBD2	TRBV5-1	NA	TRBJ2-2	CASSGLAGVGIGELFF	TGCGCCAGCAGCGGACTAGCGGGAGTAGGAATCGGGGAGCTGTTTTTT
NA	TRBV19	NA	TRBJ2-1	CASSNLRGPNEQFF	TGTGCCAGTAGTAACCTCCGGGGGCCCAATGAGCAGTTCTTC
NA	TRBV7-7	NA	TRBJ2-2	CASSRTKLKNTGKLFF	TGTGCTAGCAGCCGGACGAAACTAAAGAACACCGGGAAGCTGTTTTTT
NA	TRBV27	NA	TRBJ1-2	CASSVTGSAYGYTF	TGTGCCAGCAGCGTCACCGGAAGCGCCTATGGCTACACCTTC
TRBD1	TRBV28	NA	TRBJ2-1	CATNTQGDEQFF	TGTGCCACGAATACTCAGGGGGATGAGCAGTTCTTC
NA	TRBV27	NA	TRBJ2-4	CASLVVSDLVKNIQYF	TGTGCCAGCCTTGTCGTGTCTGATTTGGTCAAAAACATTCAGTACTTC
TRBD1	TRBV7-2	NA	TRBJ2-2	CASSFLTDRAGGELFF	TGTGCCAGCAGCTTTCTGACGGACAGGGCGGGCGGGGAGCTGTTTTTT
NA	TRBV27	NA	TRBJ1-5	CASSFDASQPFNQPQHF	TGTGCCAGCAGTTTCGATGCGTCACAGCCCTTCAATCAGCCCCAGCATTTT
TRBD1	TRBV28	NA	TRBJ1-2	CASSMTGGVVYGYTF	TGTGCCAGCAGTATGACAGGGGGCGTAGTCTATGGCTACACCTTC
NA	TRBV2	NA	TRBJ2-7	CASSEGPSSYEQYF	TGTGCCAGCAGTGAAGGACCGAGCTCCTACGAGCAGTACTTC
NA	TRBV28	NA	TRBJ1-2	CASSLDFYGYTF	TGTGCCAGCAGTTTGGATTTCTATGGCTACACCTTC